Listed below are T cell receptor beta chains from one sample, sequenced in a study of PD-1 blockade in classical Hodgkin lymphoma. Sequenced by immunoSEQ multiplex PCR; TCRdb stores in-frame clones only, minus some. The data show 98,000 or so clones, approximately 90% seen once. Here the sequenced sample was peripheral blood mononuclear cells (PBMCs), taken before the second cycle of nivolumab. These receptor sequences come from a human donor with classical Hodgkin lymphoma. Each CDR3 is given with its conserved first and last residue. A D gene is named only where the DNA matches it firmly. Expanded clones get a size class; other rows say once, few or many, or leave the size out.

abundance	j_gene	v_gene	d_gene	CDR3aa	CDR3nt
once	TRBJ1-3	TRBV7-8	.	CASSRPGGISGNTIYF	TGTGCCAGCAGCCGACCGGGGGGGATCTCTGGAAACACCATATATTTT
.	TRBJ2-7	TRBV18	.	CASSPRTDSYEQYF	TGTGCCAGCTCCCCAAGGACAGACTCCTACGAGCAGTACTTC
.	TRBJ1-1	TRBV28	.	CASSPQGPEAFF	TGTGCCAGCAGCCCACAGGGTCCTGAAGCTTTCTTT
once	TRBJ1-2	TRBV20-1	.	CSAPNILGYTF	TGCAGTGCTCCTAATATCTTAGGCTACACCTTC
.	TRBJ2-3	TRBV27	TRBD1	CASSLDRGPADTQYF	TGTGCCAGCAGTTTAGACAGGGGGCCAGCAGATACGCAGTATTTT
.	TRBJ2-2	TRBV18	.	CASSQQGTGELFF	TGTGCCAGCTCACAACAGGGCACCGGGGAGCTGTTTTTT
few	TRBJ1-1	TRBV7-6	TRBD1	CASSPRTGGEAFF	TGTGCCAGCAGCCCGAGGACAGGGGGCGAAGCTTTCTTT
.	TRBJ2-5	TRBV5-1	.	CASSLGQPQETQYF	TGCGCCAGCAGCCTCGGACAGCCCCAAGAGACCCAGTACTTC
.	TRBJ1-1	TRBV5-1	.	CASSLGHMNTEAFF	TGCGCCAGCAGCTTAGGACATATGAACACTGAAGCTTTCTTT
.	TRBJ1-1	TRBV15	TRBD1	CATSRQKSRGQGRGSEAFF	TGTGCCACCAGCCGGCAGAAGTCCAGGGGACAGGGGAGGGGGTCTGAAGCTTTCTTT
.	TRBJ1-4	TRBV6-6	TRBD1	CASSKTGVNEKLFF	TGTGCCAGCAGTAAGACAGGGGTGAATGAAAAACTGTTTTTT
.	TRBJ1-1	TRBV6-1	.	CASTDSGWSDTEAFF	TGTGCCAGCACCGACAGCGGGTGGTCAGATACTGAAGCTTTCTTT
.	TRBJ2-7	TRBV29-1	.	CSVGAAYEQYF	TGCAGCGTTGGGGCAGCCTACGAGCAGTACTTC
.	TRBJ2-5	TRBV4-2	.	CASSSGAEETQYF	TGTGCCAGCAGCTCGGGGGCTGAAGAGACCCAGTACTTC
few	TRBJ1-1	TRBV5-1	.	CASSLVVTGPNTEAFF	TGCGCCAGCAGCTTGGTCGTGACAGGCCCGAACACTGAAGCTTTCTTT
.	TRBJ2-3	TRBV7-2	TRBD1	CASSLAMGTGGTDTQYF	TGTGCCAGCAGCTTAGCGATGGGTACAGGGGGAACAGATACGCAGTATTTT
.	TRBJ2-1	TRBV29-1	TRBD2	CSTDGGRTVEQFF	TGCAGCACTGATGGCGGGAGGACGGTTGAGCAGTTCTTC
.	TRBJ1-5	TRBV9	.	CASSVGPSTAAYSNQPQHF	TGTGCCAGCAGCGTAGGGCCTTCGACAGCTGCTTATAGCAATCAGCCCCAGCATTTT
.	TRBJ2-2	TRBV14	TRBD1	CASSQDRGRITGELFF	TGTGCCAGCAGCCAGGACAGGGGGCGGATCACCGGGGAGCTGTTTTTT
.	TRBJ1-4	TRBV6-1	.	CASSESAGDEKLFF	TGTGCCAGCAGTGAATCGGCGGGGGATGAAAAACTGTTTTTT
.	TRBJ2-3	TRBV6-6	.	CASRNTDTQYF	TGTGCCAGCAGGAATACAGATACGCAGTATTTT
.	TRBJ1-1	TRBV6-5	.	CASSYTTGTVNTEAFF	TGTGCCAGCAGTTACACAACCGGGACCGTGAACACTGAAGCTTTCTTT